The rows below give T cell receptor beta chains drawn from one sample of a study of response to subunit inactivated influenza vaccine. TCRdb fed the RT-PCR reads into MiXCR, producing one record per CDR3 protein. The sample comprises about 540,000 distinct CDR3 sequences, 20% to 25% of which are singletons, and about 2.8% rests with the top ten. This same sample was also part of a study on T cells expressing NK-cell markers.

The material was CD4+ T cells sorted from PBMCs, obtained 11 to 12 days after vaccination. Receptors were obtained from a man over 45 who received an inactivated influenza vaccine. Each CDR3 is given with its conserved first and last residue. D genes are given only for firm matches. Only some rows state a clone size, as once, few, many or a class for expanded clones.

TGTGCCAGCAGCTTAGCAGCGACAGGGGCAGTGGGTTATGGCTACACCTTC	CASSLAATGAVGYGYTF	NA	TRBV7-2	TRBJ1-2	TRBD1
TGTGCCAGCAGCCGAAGCGGGAAGGTAGACAGGCCGCAGTATTTT	CASSRSGKVDRPQYF	NA	TRBV7-3	TRBJ2-3	NA
TGTGCCAGCAGTGGCACCCGGGCTCAAGAGACCCAGTACTTC	CASSGTRAQETQYF	NA	TRBV6-1	TRBJ2-5	NA
TGTGCCAGCAGTTATCAGTCAGAACTTAATCAGCCCCAGCATTTT	CASSYQSELNQPQHF	NA	TRBV6-5	TRBJ1-5	NA
TGTGCCAGCAGTTTCAGTGCCAGCTATGGCTACACCTTC	CASSFSASYGYTF	few	TRBV28	TRBJ1-2	NA
TGTGCCACGTCGAAAACGACGCGAACAGATACGCAGTATTTT	CATSKTTRTDTQYF	once	TRBV5-5	TRBJ2-3	NA
TGTGCCAGCAGCCGTAGCGGGAGCTCCTACAATGAGCAGTTCTTC	CASSRSGSSYNEQFF	many	TRBV3-1	TRBJ2-1	TRBD2
TGCAGTGCTAGCAGGGACCCTTACTATGGCTACACCTTC	CSASRDPYYGYTF	few	TRBV20-1	TRBJ1-2	NA
TGCAGTGCCACAGGGGGCGCGGTCTCCTATGGCTACACCTTC	CSATGGAVSYGYTF	few	TRBV20-1	TRBJ1-2	TRBD1
TGTGCCACCAGCAGAGGACGGGACACCCCATTTGAGCAGTTCTTC	CATSRGRDTPFEQFF	few	TRBV15	TRBJ2-1	NA
TGTGCCAGCAGCTTAGTATCGGCCAGGGAAGAGACCCAGTACTTC	CASSLVSAREETQYF	NA	TRBV7-2	TRBJ2-5	NA
TGCAGCGTCTCTGCGAGGAGGACGTACTACAATGAGCAGTTCTTC	CSVSARRTYYNEQFF	NA	TRBV29-1	TRBJ2-1	NA
TGTGCCAGCAGTTTAGGTGTTGGAAGGGAGACCCAGTACTTC	CASSLGVGRETQYF	few	TRBV12-3/TRBV12-4	TRBJ2-5	NA
TGTGCCAGCCGTCGGGGTTACTATGGCTACACCTTC	CASRRGYYGYTF	NA	TRBV6-2/TRBV6-3	TRBJ1-2	NA
TGTGCCAGCAGCACCGGGAATGAAGCTTTCTTT	CASSTGNEAFF	NA	TRBV3-1	TRBJ1-1	NA
TGCGCCAGCAGCTTCTTAGGGGGCCGGGGCACTGAAGCTTTCTTT	CASSFLGGRGTEAFF	NA	TRBV5-1	TRBJ1-1	TRBD1
TGTGCCAGCAGCCCTGACTTTAACACGCATGAGCAGTTCTTC	CASSPDFNTHEQFF	many	TRBV7-2	TRBJ2-1	NA
TGCAGCGTTGAAACCTTATACTACGAGCAGTACTTC	CSVETLYYEQYF	few	TRBV29-1	TRBJ2-7	NA
TGTGCCACCAGTGGCAGGAGAACGTCTGGGGCCAACGTCCTGACTTTC	CATSGRRTSGANVLTF	NA	TRBV24-1	TRBJ2-6	NA
TGCAGCACAGAGACAGGAAACTATGGCTACACCTTC	CSTETGNYGYTF	few	TRBV29-1	TRBJ1-2	NA
TGTGCCGGCAAAAAACCAGGGGGTAACTATGGCTACACCTTC	CAGKKPGGNYGYTF	NA	TRBV28	TRBJ1-2	TRBD1
TGTGCCAGCAGCCCCAGGGTTGTCTTTGAGACCCAGTACTTC	CASSPRVVFETQYF	few	TRBV7-9	TRBJ2-5	NA
TGTGCCAGCAGTTACGGGACCTACGAGCAGTACTTC	CASSYGTYEQYF	few	TRBV12-3/TRBV12-4	TRBJ2-7	NA
TGTGCCAGCAGCTACTTCCGACTAGCGGGGGGCCCTGTTCCCGAGCAGTACTTC	CASSYFRLAGGPVPEQYF	NA	TRBV12-3/TRBV12-4	TRBJ2-7	TRBD2
TGTGCCAGCAGCCAAGGAGACAGGGGGCGCGTCGGGGAGCTGTTTTTT	CASSQGDRGRVGELFF	few	TRBV3-1	TRBJ2-2	TRBD1
TGCAGTGCCTCACAGGGGGCATCCTATGGCTACACCTTC	CSASQGASYGYTF	NA	TRBV20-1	TRBJ1-2	TRBD1
TGTGCCAGCAGACCTGACAGGGCGGGCGGGGAGCTGTTTTTT	CASRPDRAGGELFF	NA	TRBV6-1	TRBJ2-2	TRBD1